This T cell receptor (beta chain) appears in the sequencing data of a study of blood T cell repertoires in COVID-19. At the level of the study: Samples of COVID-19 (acute and convalescent) were obtained from the United States, Italy and Spain.

Germline lookup yields CDR1 MNHEY and CDR2 SMNVEV (reference sequence). After removal of 6 bases from V and 2 bases from J, the junction contained 8 bases not matched to a gene. CDR3 length equals 15 residues. The method was immunoSEQ multiplex PCR; TCRdb's version includes in-frame clones alone and lacks a portion of them. Here the sample spans 25,000 or so clones, 86% being singletons. The rearrangement uses TRBV27 and TRBJ2-5; TRBD1 matches at 8 bases. This sequence originates from a woman older than 75 with active or convalescent COVID-19. Sequenced material: peripheral blood. The CDR3 bases are TGTGCCAGCAGCGTGGACAGGGCAACGCAAGAGACCCAGTACTTC. Residues: CASSVDRATQETQYF.